This paragraph covers one T cell receptor (beta chain) sequence. The antigen is undetermined. Primed by a sample-barcoded 5' primer and a J-beta primer mix, a second PCR proceeded for 7 to 11 cycles. TCRdb passed the 5' RACE reads through MiXCR, listing each CDR3 protein once. The data hold almost 800,000 distinct CDR3 sequences, with roughly 60% observed a single time. Per sample, a minimum of 6.5 million PBMCs were isolated. This sample is part of a study of blood T cells in healthy people across ages. General observations from the study: In older individuals, TCR beta diversity per million T cells was lower, falling roughly linearly with age. Higher diversity, along with more naive CD4+ cells, distinguished long-lived donors from aged donors. When one million T cells were used, diversity estimates were thought to be underestimates.

The germline gives CDR1 SGHRS, CDR2 YFSETQ. Trimming removed 5 bases from V and 3 bases from J; junction bases left unmatched: 2. This CDR3 is built from 12 residues. The TCR comes from a man between 25 and 39 years old in good health. This chain links TRBV5-1 with TRBJ2-7, with 7 bases lining up with TRBD2. The sequenced sample consisted of blood. The CDR3 region has the DNA TGCGCCAGCAGGCAGCGGGGCTACGAGCAGTACTTC. Amino acid sequence: CASRQRGYEQYF.